The 24 T cell receptor beta chains below were found in one sample sequenced in a study of blood T cell repertoires in COVID-19. Using immunoSEQ multiplex PCR, the repertoire was profiled, and TCRdb retains in-frame clones only, with some absent. The sample records about 50,000 clones, roughly 82% being singletons. Material for sequencing was peripheral blood. The origin of the receptors is a woman aged 55-70 years with acute or convalescent COVID-19.

The rearrangement uses TRBV4-1 and TRBJ1-4; 8 bases match TRBD1. Trimming cost V 5 bases and J 8 bases; bases outside gene matches: 16. Per germline, CDR1 MGHRA and CDR2 YSYEKL. The CDR3 totals 17 residues. As DNA, the CDR3 is TGCGCCAGCAGCGTTACTCTACGGACAGGGCAATCAGAAAAACTGTTTTTT. Translating it yields CASSVTLRTGQSEKLFF.

The CDR3 is CASSQDPYRDRDHEQYF. The DNA for the CDR3 is TGTGCCAGCAGCCAAGATCCGTATCGGGACAGAGACCACGAGCAGTACTTC. The chain recombines TRBV3-1 (or the pseudogene TRBV3-2) with TRBJ2-7; 7 bases agree with TRBD1. Germline V CDR1 and CDR2: LGHDT, YNNKEL (reference sequence). J was trimmed by 5 bases and V by 0 bases; bases with no gene match: 13. This CDR3 is built from 17 residues.

The chain carries TRBV4-1 and TRBJ1-1, with D possibly matching TRBD1 (5 bases). This CDR3 has 13 residues. The V gene's germline CDR1 is MGHRA and CDR2 YSYEKL. V was shortened by 3 bases and J by 2 bases, with 7 bases between the two germline ends. This CDR3 is CASSQGTNTEAFF. The CDR3 region has the DNA TGCGCCAGCAGCCAGGGGACTAACACTGAAGCTTTCTTT.

The V gene is TRBV6-5, the J gene TRBJ1-5; 7 bases map to TRBD1. Trimming at V came to 9 bases and at J to 9 bases, leaving 14 bases not matched to a gene. The V gene's germline CDR1 is MNHEY and CDR2 SVGAGI. This CDR3 is built from 14 residues. In nucleotides, the CDR3 is TGTGCCAGTCACCCCACAGGGGACCCCGGGCCCCAGCATTTT. This translates into CASHPTGDPGPQHF.

V usage is TRBV7-8 and J usage is TRBJ1-1; possibly TRBD1 for D (6 bases). V lost 4 bases, J lost 4 bases, and 13 bases lay in between. Germline lookup yields CDR1 SGHVS and CDR2 FQNEAQ. The CDR3 consists of 14 residues. CDR3 region: CASSSQGMGTEAFF. The CDR3 region has the DNA TGTGCCAGCAGCTCACAGGGAATGGGCACTGAAGCTTTCTTT.

CDR3 region: CASRQGGGQPQHF. CDR3 DNA: TGTGCCAGCAGGCAGGGAGGGGGTCAGCCCCAGCATTTT. The gene calls are TRBV2 and TRBJ1-5; tentative D call: TRBD1 (6 bases). The CDR3 contains 13 residues. Germline lookup yields CDR1 SNHLY and CDR2 FYNNEI. The V end was cut by 6 bases, the J end by 6 bases, with 12 bases between.

This clone was recorded only once. V gene TRBV27 combines with J gene TRBJ2-2; D is possibly TRBD2 (6 bases). The CDR3 extends over 17 amino acids. Trimming took 6 bases from V and 2 from J, leaving 19 bases between them. Germline V gene sequence: CDR1 MNHEY, CDR2 SMNVEV (reference sequence). The CDR3 region is CASSISLANINTGELFF. The CDR3 coding sequence is TGTGCCAGCAGCATCTCCCTAGCGAACATAAACACCGGGGAGCTGTTTTTT.

The chain combines TRBV11-2 with TRBJ2-5; TRBD1 agrees at 7 bases. CDR1 SGHAT and CDR2 FQNNGV come from the germline V gene. There are 14 residues in the CDR3. V was clipped by 5 bases and J by 2 bases; unmatched bases: 5. Here the CDR3 DNA reads TGTGCCAGCAGCCAGGGGACAGTACAAGAGACCCAGTACTTC. Translation: CASSQGTVQETQYF.

This clone has a handful of counts. CDR3 coding DNA: TGTGCCAGCAGCTTCCGGCAGGGGAACACTGAAGCTTTCTTT. Protein sequence: CASSFRQGNTEAFF. The J gene is TRBJ1-1, the V gene TRBV7-2; D is perhaps TRBD1 (5 bases). Looked up from germline, CDR1 is SGHTA and CDR2 is FQGNSA. Trimming removed 3 bases from V and 1 base from J, with 9 bases in between. The CDR3 is 14 amino acids.

The V call is TRBV24-1, the J call TRBJ2-2; TRBD2 might be the D (5 bases). V gave up 7 bases and J gave up 6 bases, with 11 bases separating them. CDR1 and CDR2 from the germline V gene are KGHDR and SFDVKD. This CDR3 region has 13 residues. CDR3 nucleotides: TGTGCCACCAGGGCCGCGGGTGCCGGGGAGCTGTTTTTT. This sequence encodes CATRAAGAGELFF.

This clone was observed a handful of times. The chain employs TRBV7-3 and TRBJ1-2; TRBD1 aligns across 7 bases. The CDR3 runs to 13 residues. In germline, CDR1 is SGHTA, CDR2 FQGTGA. The trim removed 2 bases at V and 5 bases at J, leaving 2 bases unmatched. CDR3 region: CASSLEGAYGYTF. The CDR3 nucleotides are TGTGCCAGCAGCTTAGAGGGGGCGTATGGCTACACCTTC.

This clone was observed once. This rearrangement joins TRBV10-1 to TRBJ1-5; no definite D call. This CDR3 comprises 13 residues. Germline-derived CDR1 and CDR2 are WNHNN and SYGVQD (reference sequence). V lost 8 bases to trimming and J lost 0 bases, with 8 bases between them. The CDR3 DNA follows: TGCGCCAGCTCGGAGACTAGCAATCAGCCCCAGCATTTT. This codes for CASSETSNQPQHF.

The V and J genes are TRBV18 and TRBJ2-5; tentatively, D is TRBD2 (5 bases). CDR1 is KGHSH, CDR2 LQKENI, per germline. The CDR3 is made up of 14 amino acids. V dropped 8 bases and J dropped 2 bases, with 15 bases sitting between them. The CDR3 reads CASHLQRHQETQYF. Written as DNA, the CDR3 is TGTGCCAGCCACCTCCAGCGGCATCAAGAGACCCAGTACTTC.

V usage is TRBV9 and J usage is TRBJ2-7; 8 bases fit TRBD1. J was trimmed by 2 bases and V by 3 bases; bases with no gene match: 10. From germline, CDR1 is SGDLS and CDR2 YYNGEE. The CDR3 is 16 amino acids. DNA of the CDR3: TGTGCCAGCAGCGCCGCGACAGGGGAGGAAGCCTACGAGCAGTACTTC. This codes for CASSAATGEEAYEQYF.

The chain recombines TRBV4-1 with TRBJ1-5; no firm D call. Trimming took 1 base from V and 0 from J, leaving 7 bases between them. The length of the CDR3 is 15 residues. CDR1 and CDR2 from the germline V gene are MGHRA and YSYEKL. In nucleotides, the CDR3 is TGCGCCAGCAGCCAAGGGGCAGCTAGCAATCAGCCCCAGCATTTT. The encoded protein is CASSQGAASNQPQHF.

Here the CDR3 DNA reads TGTGCCAGCAGCTTCGGGACTAGCGGGGGGGCCTACGAGCAGTACTTC. Amino acid sequence: CASSFGTSGGAYEQYF. V and J are TRBV7-2 and TRBJ2-7; TRBD2 aligns across 16 bases. Germline values: CDR1 SGHTA, CDR2 FQGNSA. The CDR3 has 16 amino acids. The junction had 1 base not matched to a gene; V was cut back by 3 bases and J by 2 bases.

The genes are TRBV9 and TRBJ2-2, with 12 bases matching TRBD2. Per the germline V gene, CDR1 is SGDLS and CDR2 is YYNGEE. There are 16 residues in the CDR3. Trimming took 4 bases from V and 4 from J; bases not matched to a gene: 5. The CDR3, as DNA: TGTGCCAGCAGCCCCCTAGCGGGAGGGTTCACCGGGGAGCTGTTTTTT. Its translation is CASSPLAGGFTGELFF.

This clone has only a few counts. V and J are TRBV11-2 and TRBJ2-1; D remains unclear. The CDR3 is 13 residues long. Looked up from germline, CDR1 is SGHAT and CDR2 is FQNNGV. The V end was cut by 1 base, the J end by 9 bases, with 10 bases between. CDR3 nucleotides: TGTGCCAGCAGCTTAGGAGGCGTAGGTGAGCAGTTCTTC. It specifies CASSLGGVGEQFF.

This sequence joins TRBV5-1 and TRBJ2-5; 11 bases match TRBD2. The CDR3 covers 15 residues. The germline gives CDR1 SGHRS, CDR2 YFSETQ. The V gene end was trimmed by 0 bases and the J gene end by 5 bases; junction bases not matched to a gene: 3. In DNA, the CDR3 is TGCGCCAGCAGCTTGGGGACTAGCGGGTTGGAGACCCAGTACTTC. Translating gives CASSLGTSGLETQYF.

The chain is built from TRBV19 and TRBJ2-6; D gene ambiguous. The CDR3 is made up of 15 amino acids. Germline assignment: CDR1 LNHDA and CDR2 SQIVND (reference sequence). V lost 5 bases, J lost 0 bases, and 8 bases lay in between. The CDR3 sequence: CASSGWSSGANVLTF. The CDR3 region has the DNA TGTGCCAGTAGTGGGTGGAGCTCTGGGGCCAACGTCCTGACTTTC.

The V gene is TRBV4-1, the J gene TRBJ2-1; 10 bases line up with TRBD2. Per the germline V gene, CDR1 is MGHRA and CDR2 is YSYEKL. The length of the CDR3 is 17 residues. Losses at the gene ends were 3 bases for V and 8 bases for J; bases not matched to a gene: 13. CDR3 amino acids: CASSQGSSGSLLDEQFF. For the CDR3, the DNA is TGCGCCAGCAGCCAGGGTTCTAGCGGGAGCCTCTTGGATGAGCAGTTCTTC.

This chain uses TRBV5-5 with TRBJ1-1; TRBD1 agrees at 9 bases. Germline CDR1 reads SGHKS; CDR2 reads YYEKEE (reference sequence). Unmatched junction bases numbered 4, after V lost 3 bases and J lost 4 bases. CDR3 size: 14 residues. The CDR3 DNA is TGTGCCAGCAGCTGGGGGACAGGGAGCACTGAAGCTTTCTTT. This codes for CASSWGTGSTEAFF.

For the CDR3, the DNA is TGTGCCAGCTCACGAACAGGGGGCCCCGACTATGGCTACACCTTC. As protein: CASSRTGGPDYGYTF. The rearrangement links TRBV18 to TRBJ1-2, with TRBD1 identical over 9 bases. Per the germline V gene, CDR1 is KGHSH and CDR2 is LQKENI. This CDR3 region has 15 residues. Losses at the gene ends were 4 bases for V and 3 bases for J; bases not matched to a gene: 6.

This rearrangement joins TRBV5-1 to TRBJ1-6, with D perhaps matching TRBD1 (5 bases). The CDR3 runs 15 residues. Germline V gene lookup returns CDR1 SGHRS and CDR2 YFSETQ. Trimming pared 3 bases from V and 7 bases from J, leaving 14 bases between. CDR3 sequence: CASSYEDGGNSPLHF. The CDR3 nucleotides read TGCGCCAGCAGCTATGAAGACGGGGGAAATTCACCCCTCCACTTT. Filled out from reference TRBV5-1 and TRBJ1-6, the complete variable domain reads KAGVTQTPRYLIKTRGQQVTLSCSPISGHRSVSWYQQTPGQGLQFLFEYFSETQRNKGNFPGRFSGRQFSNSRSEMNVSTLELGDSALYLCASSYEDGGNSPLHFGNGTRLTVT.